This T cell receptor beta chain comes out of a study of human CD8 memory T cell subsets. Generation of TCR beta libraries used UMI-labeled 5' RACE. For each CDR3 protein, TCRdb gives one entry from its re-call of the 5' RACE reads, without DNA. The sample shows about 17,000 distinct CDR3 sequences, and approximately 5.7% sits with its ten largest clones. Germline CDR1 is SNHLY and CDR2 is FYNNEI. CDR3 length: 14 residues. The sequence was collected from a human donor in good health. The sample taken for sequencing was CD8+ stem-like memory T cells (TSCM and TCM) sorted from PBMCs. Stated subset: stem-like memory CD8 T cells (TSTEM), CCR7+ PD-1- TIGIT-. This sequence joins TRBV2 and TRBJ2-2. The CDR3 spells CASSDDRTTGELFF.